This entry lists 22 T cell receptor beta chains sequenced from one sample in a study of blood T cell repertoires in COVID-19. The table came from immunoSEQ multiplex PCR; TCRdb's copy has only in-frame clones and leaves some out. The sample lists roughly 300,000 clones, under 95% occurring once. The sample taken for sequencing was PBMCs or T cells enriched from blood (not recorded which). Receptors originate from a woman in her 30s who had recovered from COVID-19.

The chain joins TRBV20-1 to TRBJ2-1; 8 bases match TRBD2. CDR1 and CDR2 from the germline V gene are DFQATT and SNEGSKA (reference sequence). The CDR3 covers 14 residues. Germline trimming cut 3 bases from V and 2 bases from J; bases unmatched to any gene: 3. CDR3 sequence reads: CSASGGRTYNEQFF. The CDR3, as DNA: TGCAGTGCTAGTGGCGGGAGGACCTACAATGAGCAGTTCTTC.

V and J are TRBV4-1 and TRBJ1-5; 9 nucleotides agree with TRBD1. The CDR3 spans 16 residues. Germline trimming cut 0 bases from V and 6 bases from J; bases unmatched to any gene: 6. CDR1 is MGHRA, CDR2 YSYEKL, per germline. In DNA form, the CDR3 reads TGCGCCAGCAGCCAAGATCCCACAGGGGGCGGTCAGCCCCAGCATTTT. It is translated as CASSQDPTGGGQPQHF.

The V call is TRBV12-5, the J call TRBJ2-1; D is perhaps TRBD2 (5 bases). This CDR3 has 12 residues. V was clipped by 8 bases and J by 5 bases, with 10 bases between them. The V gene's germline CDR1 is LGHNT and CDR2 FRNRAP. CDR3 sequence: CASRSGNNEQFF. Here the CDR3 DNA reads TGTGCTAGTAGATCGGGGAACAATGAGCAGTTCTTC.

This CDR3 reads CASSPEGYNQPQHF. The CDR3 region has the DNA TGTGCCAGTAGTCCTGAGGGCTACAATCAGCCCCAGCATTTT. The chain employs TRBV19 and TRBJ1-5, with no clear D. V was pared by 5 bases and J by 3 bases, with 11 bases between. From germline, CDR1 is LNHDA and CDR2 SQIVND (reference sequence). The CDR3 extends over 14 amino acids.

The V gene is TRBV28, the J gene TRBJ2-5; 11 bases agree with TRBD2. Germline lookup yields CDR1 MDHEN and CDR2 SYDVKM. V gave up 6 bases and J gave up 1 base; unmatched junction bases: 7. The CDR3 has 16 amino acids. The CDR3 nucleotides are TGTGCCAGCAGCAGTGGAACTAGCGGGGGCCAAGAGACCCAGTACTTC. Translation: CASSSGTSGGQETQYF.

The chain employs TRBV19 and TRBJ1-5; no clear D. V shed 5 bases and J shed 7 bases, with 12 bases lying between them. Germline CDR1 LNHDA, CDR2 SQIVND (reference sequence). CDR3 length: 13 residues. As DNA, the CDR3 is TGTGCCAGTAGTCTAAACCTCTGGCAGCCCCAGCATTTT. It translates to CASSLNLWQPQHF.

The rearrangement uses TRBV7-3 and TRBJ2-1; the match to TRBD2 covers 11 bases. The germline gives CDR1 SGHTA, CDR2 FQGTGA. The CDR3 totals 15 residues. V trimming: 5 bases; J trimming: 7 bases; junction bases outside the gene matches: 7. Written as DNA, the CDR3 is TGTGCCAGCAGCATTTTAGCGGGAGGGCCAAATGAGCAGTTCTTC. Its translation: CASSILAGGPNEQFF.

The chain employs TRBV6-2 or TRBV6-3 and TRBJ2-5; 8 nucleotides match TRBD2. Germline V gene sequence: CDR1 MNHEY, CDR2 SVGEGT. The V gene end was trimmed by 2 bases and the J gene end by 0 bases; junction bases not matched to a gene: 5. The CDR3 has 16 residues. The CDR3 is CASSYRGGAYQETQYF. DNA of the CDR3: TGTGCCAGCAGTTACCGGGGGGGGGCTTACCAAGAGACCCAGTACTTC.

This clone was detected only once. The chain uses TRBV19 and TRBJ2-1; tentative D call: TRBD1 (6 bases). The V end lost 0 bases, the J end lost 6 bases, and 12 bases lay between the germline ends. The germline CDR1 and CDR2 sequences are LNHDA and SQIVND (reference sequence). This CDR3 spans 15 amino acids. Here the CDR3 reads CASSIDRGSLNEQFF. The CDR3 DNA follows: TGTGCCAGTAGTATAGACAGGGGATCCCTCAATGAGCAGTTCTTC.

The chain has TRBV6-5 and TRBJ1-2; perhaps TRBD1 as D (6 bases). Trimming pared 3 bases from V and 3 bases from J, leaving 8 bases between. CDR3 length: 13 amino acids. Germline CDR1 and CDR2: MNHEY and SVGAGI. The CDR3 loop reads CASSYPGDYGYTF. In DNA form, the CDR3 reads TGTGCCAGCAGTTATCCAGGGGACTATGGCTACACCTTC.

This sequence joins TRBV4-1 and TRBJ2-7, with 9 positions matching TRBD1. This CDR3 region has 17 residues. The trim removed 1 base at V and 2 bases at J, leaving 9 bases unmatched. CDR1 is MGHRA, CDR2 YSYEKL, per germline. The CDR3 DNA is TGCGCCAGCAGCCAAGGCCCCGGGACAGGGAAGACCTACGAGCAGTACTTC. This gives the protein CASSQGPGTGKTYEQYF.

V gene TRBV29-1 combines with J gene TRBJ2-2, with 8 bases that match TRBD1. Germline CDR1 SQVTM, CDR2 ANQGSEA. This CDR3 comprises 12 residues. Germline trimming cut 7 bases from V and 6 bases from J; bases unmatched to any gene: 4. CDR3 nucleotide sequence: TGCAGCGCCCTGGGACAGGCCGGGGAGCTGTTTTTT. It codes for CSALGQAGELFF.

The CDR3 DNA reads TGTGCCAGTAGTATCGGTCGGGGGGATTCACCCCTCCACTTT. Its translation: CASSIGRGDSPLHF. The chain couples TRBV19 to TRBJ1-6, with D maybe TRBD1 (5 bases). The germline V and J ends were trimmed by 3 bases and 8 bases, with 11 bases remaining between them. The CDR3 is made up of 14 amino acids. Germline V gives CDR1 LNHDA, CDR2 SQIVND (reference sequence).

The J gene is TRBJ2-5, the V gene TRBV28, with 9 bases identical to TRBD1. V was clipped by 7 bases and J by 2 bases; unmatched bases: 2. The CDR3 totals 13 residues. Germline assignment: CDR1 MDHEN and CDR2 SYDVKM. CDR3 DNA: TGTGCCAGCAAAGACAGGGGGCAAGAGACCCAGTACTTC. This translates into CASKDRGQETQYF.

This chain joins TRBV11-3 and TRBJ1-2; 8 positions agree with TRBD1. The V and J ends lost 2 bases and 4 bases, in that order; junction bases with no gene match: 6. The CDR3 runs 15 residues. Per the germline V gene, CDR1 is SGHNT and CDR2 is YENEEA. CDR3 amino acids: CASSLRTGWGYGYTF. CDR3 bases: TGTGCCAGCAGCTTACGGACAGGGTGGGGCTATGGCTACACCTTC. Drawing the rest from reference TRBV11-3 and TRBJ1-2, the complete variable domain is EAGVVQSPRYKIIEKKQPVAFWCNPISGHNTLYWYLQNLGQGPELLIRYENEEAVDDSQLPKDRFSAERLKGVDSTLKIQPAELGDSAVYLCASSLRTGWGYGYTFGSGTRLTVV.

J is TRBJ2-7 and V is TRBV4-3; D call uncertain. The length of the CDR3 is 16 residues. V dropped 0 bases and J dropped 1 base, with 13 bases sitting between them. Germline lookup yields CDR1 LGHNA and CDR2 YSLEER. CDR3 sequence: CASSQEWAALSYEQYF. CDR3 bases: TGCGCCAGCAGCCAAGAGTGGGCAGCCCTATCCTACGAGCAGTACTTC.

This rearrangement joins TRBV12-3 or TRBV12-4 to TRBJ2-7; D might be TRBD1 (5 bases). CDR3 length: 12 residues. V shed 7 bases and J shed 6 bases, with 13 bases lying between them. The CDR3 coding sequence is TGTGCCAGCACCTCAGCAGGGCTCGAGCAGTACTTC. Protein sequence: CASTSAGLEQYF.

The chain's CDR3 is CASSQGWGRVDTQYF. For the CDR3, the DNA is TGCGCCAGCAGCCAAGGGTGGGGGAGGGTGGATACGCAGTATTTT. This rearrangement joins TRBV4-3 to TRBJ2-3, with 7 nucleotides matching TRBD2. With 1 base clipped from V and 6 bases from J, the junction kept 7 bases outside the gene matches. The CDR3 runs 15 residues. CDR1 and CDR2 from the germline V gene are LGHNA and YSLEER.

This clone was detected only a few times. The CDR3 nucleotides read TGTGCCAGCAGCTTAGGAGATACTGTCGACTACGAGCAGTACTTC. Its protein is CASSLGDTVDYEQYF. J is TRBJ2-7 and V is TRBV7-8, with D unclear. Germline lookup yields CDR1 SGHVS and CDR2 FQNEAQ. The CDR3 has 15 amino acids. V lost 1 base and J lost 3, with 13 bases in between.

Comments on this clone: This sample includes further DNA sequences coding for the same CDR3. J is TRBJ1-6 and V is TRBV5-1; 9 bases are a match to TRBD1. Germline loops: CDR1 SGHRS, CDR2 YFSETQ. This CDR3 region has 14 residues. V lost 0 bases, J lost 9 bases, and 1 base stayed unmatched. The CDR3, as DNA: TGCGCCAGCAGCTTGGGACAGGGGGTTTCACCCCTCCACTTT. It specifies CASSLGQGVSPLHF.

This clone was observed once. This chain links TRBV24-1 with TRBJ2-1; no clear D. Trimming shortened V by 3 bases and J by 8 bases, and 7 bases separated the two germline ends. From germline, CDR1 is KGHDR and CDR2 SFDVKD. The CDR3 runs to 12 residues. CDR3 DNA: TGTGCCACCAGTGATGGCGGCTATGAGCAGTTCTTC. Translated: CATSDGGYEQFF.

This chain uses TRBV7-2 with TRBJ2-7, with TRBD1 matching over 11 bases. This CDR3 comprises 16 residues. Germline V gives CDR1 SGHTA, CDR2 FQGNSA. J was trimmed by 7 bases and V by 1 base; bases with no gene match: 9. CDR3 DNA sequence: TGTGCCAGCAGCTTAGTCCCCGGACAGGGGGCGAGTGAGCAGTACTTC. Translated: CASSLVPGQGASEQYF.